The clone carrying this T cell receptor (beta chain) occurred many times. Its antigen is unknown. This record belongs to a study of T cell repertoires in cytomegalovirus infection. Study summary: Public TCR beta signatures marked donors with CMV infection and the matching HLA.

The germline V and J ends were trimmed by 7 bases and 5 bases, with 10 bases remaining between them. In germline, CDR1 is MDHEN, CDR2 SYDVKM. CDR3 length: 12 amino acids. Findings of the study overall: Cumulative frequency of public TCR beta families picked out carriers of CMV plus the relevant HLA. In two of eight donors, the top clonotype was HLA-C-restricted CMV-specific.

TCRdb recomputed calls from the reads with MiXCR, one row per CDR3 protein. The sample includes about 76,000 distinct CDR3 sequences, 3.7% of them seen just once. The source material was PBMCs. The receptor's source is a human donor in good health (CMV status not recorded). Some clones in this sample may be carry-over from other donors' samples. The V call is TRBV28, the J call TRBJ2-3; D gene ambiguous. DNA for the CDR3: TGTGCCAGCACCTCCCTGGGAGATACGCAGTATTTT. As protein: CASTSLGDTQYF.